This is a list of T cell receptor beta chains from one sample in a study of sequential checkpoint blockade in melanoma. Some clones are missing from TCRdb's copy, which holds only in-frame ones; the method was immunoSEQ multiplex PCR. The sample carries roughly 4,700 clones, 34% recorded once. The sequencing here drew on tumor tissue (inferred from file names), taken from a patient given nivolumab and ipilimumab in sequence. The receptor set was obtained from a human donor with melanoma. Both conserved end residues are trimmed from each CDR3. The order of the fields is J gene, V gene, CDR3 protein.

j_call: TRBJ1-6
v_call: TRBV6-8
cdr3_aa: ASSYPGRGHSPLH

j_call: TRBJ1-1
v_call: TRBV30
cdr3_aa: AWSTKDTGGTEAF

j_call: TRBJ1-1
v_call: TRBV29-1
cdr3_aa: SVDPGANTEAF

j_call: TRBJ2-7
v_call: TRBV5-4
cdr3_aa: ASSLGGSDEQY

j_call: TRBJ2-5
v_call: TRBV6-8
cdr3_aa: ASSDLAGGRETQY

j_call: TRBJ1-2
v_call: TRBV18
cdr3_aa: ASSRGASGTLNYGYT

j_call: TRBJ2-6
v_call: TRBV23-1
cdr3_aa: ASSLRSGSGANVLT

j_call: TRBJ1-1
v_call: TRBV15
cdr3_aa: ATSRDRDVTEAF

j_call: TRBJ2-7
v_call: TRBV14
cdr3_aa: ASSPYSSSYEQY

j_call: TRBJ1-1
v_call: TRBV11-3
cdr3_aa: ASRSPGRLNTEAF

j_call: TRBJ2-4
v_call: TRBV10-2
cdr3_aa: ASRGLAGERLAKNIQY

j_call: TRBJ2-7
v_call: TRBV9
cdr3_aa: ASSITGSSLSYEQY

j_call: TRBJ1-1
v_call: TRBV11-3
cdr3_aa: ASSLGAGGRDTEAF

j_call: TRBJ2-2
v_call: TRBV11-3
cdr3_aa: ASRHGTGGVTGELF

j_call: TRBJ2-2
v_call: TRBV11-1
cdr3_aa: ASSPRWSGRFTGELF

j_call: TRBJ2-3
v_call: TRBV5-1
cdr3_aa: ASSWVDRYTDTQY

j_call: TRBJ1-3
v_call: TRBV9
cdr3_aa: ASSVGTTASSGNTIY

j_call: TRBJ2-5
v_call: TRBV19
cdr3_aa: ASSIGLAGRSETQY

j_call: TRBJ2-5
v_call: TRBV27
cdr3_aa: ASSFRGDGTQY

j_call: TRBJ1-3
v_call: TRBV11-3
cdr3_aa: ASGSGLAGNTIY

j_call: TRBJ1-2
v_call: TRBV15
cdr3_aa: ATSRAQAYYGYT

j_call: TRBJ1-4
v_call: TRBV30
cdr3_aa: AWSRGTNEKLF

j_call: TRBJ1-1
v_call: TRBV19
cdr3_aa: ASSSTGNTEAF

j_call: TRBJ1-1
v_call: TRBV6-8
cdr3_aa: ASSYNSLTEAF

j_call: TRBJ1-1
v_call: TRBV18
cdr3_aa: ASSSPGGNTEAF

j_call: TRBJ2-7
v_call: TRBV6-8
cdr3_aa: ASTLGRRGPSSYEQY

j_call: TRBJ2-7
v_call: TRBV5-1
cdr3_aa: ASSFSMQGNYEQY

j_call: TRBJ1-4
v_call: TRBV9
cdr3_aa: ASSLGAATNEKLF

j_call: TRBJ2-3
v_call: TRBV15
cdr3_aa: ATSRGELGGLGDTQY

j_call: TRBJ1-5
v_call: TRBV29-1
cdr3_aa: SVEDRIRDRQFSNQPQH

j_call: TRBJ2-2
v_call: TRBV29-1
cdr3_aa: SVEGGINTGELF

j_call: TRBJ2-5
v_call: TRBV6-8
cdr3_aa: ASSDRPQGAGKTQY

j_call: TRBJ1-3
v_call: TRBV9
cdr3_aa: ASSPTRGAVGNTIY

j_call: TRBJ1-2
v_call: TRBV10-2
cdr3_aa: ASSREVLYGYT

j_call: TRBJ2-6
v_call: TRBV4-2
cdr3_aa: ASSQVSVTVLAVGSGANVLT

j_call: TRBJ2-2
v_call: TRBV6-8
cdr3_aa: ASRTMNTGELF

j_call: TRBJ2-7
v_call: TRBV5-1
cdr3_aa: ASSQGGGSYEQY

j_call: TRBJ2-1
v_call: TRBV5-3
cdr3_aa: ARSLGTPYNEQF

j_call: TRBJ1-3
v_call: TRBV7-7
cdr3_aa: ASSSGVSGNTIY

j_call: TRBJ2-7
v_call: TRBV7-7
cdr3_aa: ASSGRGMGGTGEQY

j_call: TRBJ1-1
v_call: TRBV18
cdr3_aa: ASSPLQGVEAF

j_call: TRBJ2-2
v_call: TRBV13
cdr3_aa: ASSVWGTGELF

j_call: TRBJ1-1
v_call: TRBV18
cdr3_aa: ASSQRTANTEAF

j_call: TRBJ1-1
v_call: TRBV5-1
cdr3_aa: ASRPDRMNTEAF

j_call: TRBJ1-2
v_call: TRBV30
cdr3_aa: AWSPLGLRGYT

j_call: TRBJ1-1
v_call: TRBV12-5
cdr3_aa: ASGLVRTGVSRTEAF

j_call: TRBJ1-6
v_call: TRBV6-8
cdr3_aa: ASTGGSNSPLH

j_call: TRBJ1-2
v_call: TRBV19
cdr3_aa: ASSIDGVYGYT